The TCR beta chain described here comes from a study of T cell changes during pregnancy in multiple sclerosis. J was trimmed by 4 bases and V by 6 bases; bases with no gene match: 4. The CDR3 sequence is 14 residues long. CDR1 and CDR2 (germline): MNHNS, SASEGT. Libraries were prepared by immunoSEQ multiplex PCR; TCRdb keeps only in-frame clonotypes and omits some of them. The data show some 80,000 clones, roughly 95% seen once. The V call is TRBV6-1, the J call TRBJ1-2; 11 nucleotides match TRBD1. The TCR comes from a female donor with multiple sclerosis, enrolled in a pregnancy study. Sequencing was performed on peripheral blood, taken in the second trimester of pregnancy. This chain's CDR3 is CASRPGTGGYGYTF. For the CDR3, the DNA is TGTGCCAGCAGACCCGGGACAGGGGGCTATGGCTACACCTTC.